This T cell receptor (beta chain) derives from a study of T cells after yellow fever vaccination (dated by TCRdb to about 2019). About the investigation overall: The SMART-Seq v4 Ultra Low Input RNA kit was used to prepare libraries from fractions with low cell numbers. To follow T-cell clones before and after both primary and booster YFV17D yellow fever vaccination, bulk TCR alpha and beta repertoires underwent longitudinal sequencing. Blood was collected at multiple timepoints before and after primary and secondary immunization, and bulk PBMC replicates and cell subsets were isolated. The cohort comprised two healthy male donors, one aged 18 to 30 and one aged 30 to 40 years. Overall study results and their limits: A small share of clonotypes occurred in both CD4 and CD8 compartments, likely arising from convergent recombination. Compared with the primary T-cell response, the secondary T-cell response was weaker but faster, peaking on day 5 rather than day 15. Because abundant contaminating clonotypes from the bulk population could be contained in FACS-sorted repertoires, computational filtering was required. The study included only a couple of donors, which limits how far the findings can be generalized. After the booster, most clones that had expanded after primary vaccination were detected again (about 95% of CD4 and around nine tenths of CD8), suggesting broad maintenance of memory.

Reads for this sample came from an Illumina NovaSeq 6000. TCR cDNA was synthesized by 5'RACE template switching, through which a universal primer site and unique molecular identifiers were introduced. cDNA synthesis was primed from both the TCR alpha and TCR beta constant segments. Libraries were amplified in two PCR steps, with sample barcodes and sequencing adapters added in the second step. Sequencing of libraries was performed on Illumina HiSeq 2500 (2x100 bp) or NovaSeq (2x150 bp). In the paper's pipeline: Reads were demultiplexed and collapsed into UMI consensus sequences with MIGEC, and V(D)J alignment was performed with MiXCR. Vaccine-responding clonotypes were defined with edgeR using replicate PBMC samples, requiring FDR below 0.01 and a log2 fold change above 5 up to day 15. Each bulk clonotype received a CD4 or CD8 identity based on whether the sequenced CD4 or CD8 repertoire contained that clonotype at higher abundance. TCRdb passed the public sequencing reads through fastp at Q25 and MiXCR, retaining productive beta sequences. Rows are unified per CDR3 protein, each entry keeping the most common DNA and genes. Here the V and J calls rest on TCRdb's processing, not on the authors' analysis. The sample table lists about 300,000 distinct CDR3 sequences, around 9.3% of them with a count of one. The top ten hold about 3% of the sample.

This clonotype occurred a few times. There is no known antigen for this receptor. Within one base of it there is no much larger clone, and no base qualities were kept. The junction carries 7 bases between V and J, which are trimmed by 3 bases and 8 bases respectively. The CDR3 starts with the cysteine, ends with the phenylalanine, and has 11 residues. Of the read, only the CDR3 DNA is kept; its 33 bases are in frame from base 1. From a lookup of the germline V gene (reference sequence), CDR1 and CDR2 are SEHNR and FQNEAQ. The treatment or condition label on this specimen signifies: live attenuated yellow fever vaccine strain. A standard Ficoll-Paque protocol was used to isolate PBMCs from peripheral blood. CD4 and CD8 T-cell fractions were isolated with Dynabeads CD4 and CD8 positive selection kits. TriZol was used to extract RNA from bulk PBMCs, CD4 and CD8 fractions, and dextramer-positive and dextramer-negative fractions.

The chain couples TRBV7-9 to TRBJ1-1; the D gene assignment is ambiguous. The source was CD4+ T cells sorted from PBMCs, collected 5 days after the yellow fever booster vaccination. The TCR sequence derives from a young man who received the YFV17D yellow fever vaccine. For the CDR3, the sequence is CASSFPIEAFF. DNA sequence: TGTGCCAGCAGCTTCCCCATCGAAGCTTTCTTT.